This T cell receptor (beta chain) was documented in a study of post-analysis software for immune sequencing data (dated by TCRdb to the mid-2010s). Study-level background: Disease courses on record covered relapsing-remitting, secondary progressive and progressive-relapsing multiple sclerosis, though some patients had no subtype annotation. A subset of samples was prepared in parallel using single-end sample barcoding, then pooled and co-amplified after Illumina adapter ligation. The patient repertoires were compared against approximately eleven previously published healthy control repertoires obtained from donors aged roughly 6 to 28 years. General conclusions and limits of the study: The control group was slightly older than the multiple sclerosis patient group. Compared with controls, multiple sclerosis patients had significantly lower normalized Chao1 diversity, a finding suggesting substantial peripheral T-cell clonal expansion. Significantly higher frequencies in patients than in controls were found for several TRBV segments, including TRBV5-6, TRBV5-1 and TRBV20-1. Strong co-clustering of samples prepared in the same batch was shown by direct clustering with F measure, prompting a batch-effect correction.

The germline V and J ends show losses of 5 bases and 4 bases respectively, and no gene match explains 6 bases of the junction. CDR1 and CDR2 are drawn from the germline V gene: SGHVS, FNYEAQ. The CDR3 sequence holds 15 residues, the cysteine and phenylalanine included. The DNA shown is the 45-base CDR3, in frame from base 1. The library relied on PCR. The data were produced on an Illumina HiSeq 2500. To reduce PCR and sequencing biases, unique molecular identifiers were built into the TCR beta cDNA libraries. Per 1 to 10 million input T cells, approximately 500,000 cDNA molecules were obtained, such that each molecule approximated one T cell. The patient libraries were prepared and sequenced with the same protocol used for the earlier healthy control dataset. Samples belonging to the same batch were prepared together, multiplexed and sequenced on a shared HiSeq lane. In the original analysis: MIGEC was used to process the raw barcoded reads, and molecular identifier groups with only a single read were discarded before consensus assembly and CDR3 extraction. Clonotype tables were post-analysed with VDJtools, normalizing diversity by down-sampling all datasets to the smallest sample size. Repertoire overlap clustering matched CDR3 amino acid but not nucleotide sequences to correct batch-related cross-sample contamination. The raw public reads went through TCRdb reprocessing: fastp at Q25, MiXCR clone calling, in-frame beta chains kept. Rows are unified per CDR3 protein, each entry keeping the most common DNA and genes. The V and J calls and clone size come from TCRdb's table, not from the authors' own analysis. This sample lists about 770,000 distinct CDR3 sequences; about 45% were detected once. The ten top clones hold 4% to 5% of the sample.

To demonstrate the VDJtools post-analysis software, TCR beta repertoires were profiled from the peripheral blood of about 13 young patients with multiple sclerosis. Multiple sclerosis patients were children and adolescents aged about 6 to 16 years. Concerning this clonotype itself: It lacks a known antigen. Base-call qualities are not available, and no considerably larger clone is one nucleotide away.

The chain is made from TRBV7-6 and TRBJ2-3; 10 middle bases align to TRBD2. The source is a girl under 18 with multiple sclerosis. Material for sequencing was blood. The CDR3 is CASSVLAGASDTQYF. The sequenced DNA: TGTGCCAGCAGCGTGCTAGCGGGAGCGTCAGATACGCAGTATTTT. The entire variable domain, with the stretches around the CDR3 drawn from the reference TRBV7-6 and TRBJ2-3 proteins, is GAGVSQSPRYKVTKRGQDVALRCDPISGHVSLYWYRQALGQGPEFLTYFNYEAQQDKSGLPNDRFSAERPEGSISTLTIQRTEQRDSAMYRCASSVLAGASDTQYFGPGTRLTVL.